The rows below give T cell receptor beta chains drawn from one sample of a study of T cell changes during pregnancy in multiple sclerosis. This table comes from immunoSEQ multiplex PCR, and its TCRdb copy is limited to in-frame clones, with some not included. This sample carries some 120,000 clones, roughly 92% of them seen once, and the ten largest clones take approximately 5.8%. The material sequenced was peripheral blood, taken before pregnancy. The receptors derive from a female donor with multiple sclerosis, enrolled in a pregnancy study. CDR3s include the opening cysteine and the closing phenylalanine or tryptophan. A D gene is named only where the DNA matches it firmly. Some rows have no size entry. The others give once, few or many, or a class for an expanded clone.

v_call: TRBV28; j_call: TRBJ2-2; d_call: TRBD2; clone_size: NA; cdr3_nt: TGTGCCAGCAGTTTCCTAGCGGTCAACACCGGGGAGCTGTTTTTT; cdr3_aa: CASSFLAVNTGELFF
v_call: TRBV19; j_call: TRBJ1-4; d_call: NA; clone_size: once; cdr3_nt: TGTGCCAGTAAGAGTGGAGGGAGGATAAATAATGAAAAACTGTTTTTT; cdr3_aa: CASKSGGRINNEKLFF
v_call: TRBV2; j_call: TRBJ1-2; d_call: TRBD1; clone_size: once; cdr3_nt: TGTGCCAGCAGTGAAGGGACAGGGAACTATGGCTACACCTTC; cdr3_aa: CASSEGTGNYGYTF
v_call: TRBV5-1; j_call: TRBJ2-1; d_call: TRBD1; clone_size: NA; cdr3_nt: TGCGCCAGCAGCTCTAATTGGGACAGTATCTCCTACAATGAGCAGTTCTTC; cdr3_aa: CASSSNWDSISYNEQFF
v_call: TRBV7-2; j_call: TRBJ2-2; d_call: NA; clone_size: NA; cdr3_nt: TGTGCCAGCAGCTTAGTGGGGGGGAACACCGGGGAGCTGTTTTTT; cdr3_aa: CASSLVGGNTGELFF
v_call: TRBV28; j_call: TRBJ1-5; d_call: NA; clone_size: NA; cdr3_nt: TGTGCCAGCAGTTTTGGGGGCCGCCAGCCCCAGCATTTT; cdr3_aa: CASSFGGRQPQHF
v_call: TRBV6-4; j_call: TRBJ2-7; d_call: TRBD2; clone_size: NA; cdr3_nt: TGTGCCAGCAGTCCCGGACTAGCGGGAGTCTACGAGCAGTACTTC; cdr3_aa: CASSPGLAGVYEQYF
v_call: TRBV7-9; j_call: TRBJ2-1; d_call: TRBD2; clone_size: NA; cdr3_nt: TGTGCCAGCAGCCCTAGCGGTTCCGGCTACAATGAGCAGTTCTTC; cdr3_aa: CASSPSGSGYNEQFF
v_call: TRBV30; j_call: TRBJ2-3; d_call: TRBD2; clone_size: NA; cdr3_nt: TGTGCCTGGTTCCGAGCGGGAGCGCAGTATTTT; cdr3_aa: CAWFRAGAQYF
v_call: TRBV29-1; j_call: TRBJ2-2; d_call: NA; clone_size: NA; cdr3_nt: TGCAGCGGCGGGACTCTCGCCACCGGGGAGCTGTTTTTT; cdr3_aa: CSGGTLATGELFF
v_call: TRBV25-1; j_call: TRBJ1-5; d_call: TRBD1; clone_size: NA; cdr3_nt: TGTGCCAGCAGCCCTAGGGGGCGGAATCAGCCCCAGCATTTT; cdr3_aa: CASSPRGRNQPQHF
v_call: TRBV5-1; j_call: TRBJ2-7; d_call: TRBD1; clone_size: NA; cdr3_nt: TGCGCCAGCAGCTTGGAGCCATTTGGACAGGGTGTATTTTACGAGCAGTACTTC; cdr3_aa: CASSLEPFGQGVFYEQYF
v_call: TRBV10-3; j_call: TRBJ2-2; d_call: NA; clone_size: NA; cdr3_nt: TGTGCCATCAGTGAGCGGGGGACCAACACCGGGGAGCTGTTTTTT; cdr3_aa: CAISERGTNTGELFF
v_call: TRBV7-8; j_call: TRBJ2-1; d_call: NA; clone_size: NA; cdr3_nt: TGTGCCAGCAGCTTAGAAGCTCCTGAGCAGTTCTTC; cdr3_aa: CASSLEAPEQFF
v_call: TRBV19; j_call: TRBJ2-1; d_call: TRBD2; clone_size: NA; cdr3_nt: TGTGCCAGTAGTATGCCCACTGGCGGGAGGGCCCAAGGCAATGAGCAGTTCTTC; cdr3_aa: CASSMPTGGRAQGNEQFF
v_call: TRBV28; j_call: TRBJ1-5; d_call: NA; clone_size: NA; cdr3_nt: TGTGCCAGCAGTCGCGACACGCTTAATCAGCCCCAGCATTTT; cdr3_aa: CASSRDTLNQPQHF
v_call: TRBV9; j_call: TRBJ1-6; d_call: NA; clone_size: NA; cdr3_nt: TGTGCCAGCAGCCCTACTACAGCGGTGGGTTCACCCCTCCACTTT; cdr3_aa: CASSPTTAVGSPLHF
v_call: TRBV9; j_call: TRBJ2-3; d_call: NA; clone_size: NA; cdr3_nt: TGTGCCAGCAGCGTTTACGAGAAACCCACAGATACGCAGTATTTT; cdr3_aa: CASSVYEKPTDTQYF
v_call: TRBV7-3; j_call: TRBJ2-5; d_call: TRBD2; clone_size: NA; cdr3_nt: TGTGCCAGCAGCCAGACTGGGGGGGTGGAGACCCAGTACTTC; cdr3_aa: CASSQTGGVETQYF
v_call: TRBV9; j_call: TRBJ2-7; d_call: TRBD2; clone_size: NA; cdr3_nt: TGTGCCAGCAGCGTAGGCCTAGCGGGAGGGCCGGGGGAGCAGTACTTC; cdr3_aa: CASSVGLAGGPGEQYF
v_call: TRBV18; j_call: TRBJ1-6; d_call: NA; clone_size: NA; cdr3_nt: TGTGCCAGCTCACCATCGGGAAGGCAATCACCCCTCCACTTT; cdr3_aa: CASSPSGRQSPLHF
v_call: TRBV27; j_call: TRBJ2-3; d_call: TRBD2; clone_size: NA; cdr3_nt: TGTGCCAGCAGTGCAAACGGACTAGCGGGAGTAGCAGATACGCAGTATTTT; cdr3_aa: CASSANGLAGVADTQYF